This is a list of T cell receptor beta chains from one sample in a study of cytomegalovirus exposure and HLA in healthy donors. Sequencing used immunoSEQ multiplex PCR; TCRdb keeps in-frame clones, though not all of them. In the table there are around 180,000 clones, 60% to 85% of which are singletons. Sequencing input: PBMCs. The receptor set was obtained from a woman aged 40 to 50 in good health and CMV-seronegative. CDR3s include the opening cysteine and the closing phenylalanine or tryptophan. Each record gives: V gene, J gene, CDR3 protein.

TRBV7-6	TRBJ2-2	CASSLDVTSSAGELFF
TRBV7-2	TRBJ2-2	CASSLTSSGNTGELFF
TRBV19	TRBJ2-3	CASRGVGTDTQYF
TRBV11-2	TRBJ1-2	CASSRDRGQSHGYTF
TRBV6-5	TRBJ1-3	CASSYSSPGNTIYF
TRBV7-9	TRBJ1-1	CASSLARAGAFF
TRBV10-3	TRBJ2-7	CAIRDRDTYEQYF
TRBV11-2	TRBJ2-2	CASSLDSGGNTGELFF
TRBV5-6	TRBJ2-5	CASSLTGGGETQYF
TRBV29-1	TRBJ1-1	CSVSFTGDSEAFF
TRBV29-1	TRBJ2-1	CSVEDPRLFF
TRBV18	TRBJ1-2	CASSPGGSDGYTF
TRBV11-2	TRBJ2-2	CASSSQATGELFF
TRBV7-8	TRBJ2-1	CASSPRTGTFNEQFF
TRBV6-1	TRBJ2-2	CASGGQGASTGELFF
TRBV6-5	TRBJ1-2	CASSYTADRASGYTF
TRBV29-1	TRBJ2-2	CSVVRQGNTGELFF
TRBV29-1	TRBJ1-1	CSGGQGGTEAFF
TRBV4-1	TRBJ2-1	CASSQDPRDLVFF
TRBV5-1	TRBJ2-1	CASSLGLAGAEQFF
TRBV9	TRBJ2-3	CASSGPGTSGTDTQYF
TRBV29-1	TRBJ2-7	CSVALQGLGSYEQYF
TRBV19	TRBJ1-5	CASSLSRGRGQPQHF
TRBV7-7	TRBJ2-7	CASSLDSSGSYEQYF
TRBV7-6	TRBJ2-7	CASSLDIYSTGNLEQYF
TRBV5-1	TRBJ2-1	CASSLIMGGTYNEQFF
TRBV19	TRBJ1-2	CASSVDRVGGYTF
TRBV6-6	TRBJ1-5	CASSYQQGNNQPQHF
TRBV30	TRBJ1-2	CAWSVGYRGYGYTF
TRBV4-1	TRBJ1-1	CASSQDLPADPRLEAFF
TRBV11-3	TRBJ1-4	CASSPRGGRQKLFF
TRBV27	TRBJ1-1	CASSFGDRGEAFF
TRBV4-3	TRBJ2-1	CASSQVEDSTPAADNEQFF
TRBV27	TRBJ2-3	CASSLGGSNTDTQYF
TRBV9	TRBJ1-2	CASSVGLDRGAYGYTF
TRBV5-1	TRBJ1-1	CASSLGDRGPRNTEAFF
TRBV4-3	TRBJ1-4	CASSRGLTNEKLFF
TRBV30	TRBJ2-3	CAWSPLAGVVDTQYF
TRBV27	TRBJ2-2	CASGLLLAGAGELFF
TRBV11-3	TRBJ2-7	CASSSVTYEQYF
TRBV30	TRBJ2-6	CAWTRWAVGASGANVLTF
TRBV11-1	TRBJ1-1	CASSTLTGQAFF
TRBV19	TRBJ1-5	CASSISGTVLLKPQHF
TRBV6-1	TRBJ1-2	CASSEAQGTAGYGYTF
TRBV19	TRBJ1-3	CASSFTGASGNTIYF
TRBV5-1	TRBJ2-1	CASSLAPDEQFF
TRBV18	TRBJ1-5	CASSDRGGSNQPQHF
TRBV9	TRBJ2-1	CASSVVGLAGNEQFF
TRBV7-2	TRBJ1-2	CASSAGEAGYGYTF
TRBV5-1	TRBJ2-7	CASSLTPSYEQYF
TRBV6-5	TRBJ1-2	CASSRTGGRGYTF
TRBV14	TRBJ1-1	CASSQVGGGSTEAFF
TRBV4-3	TRBJ2-3	CASSQDLQGGKSTQYF
TRBV2	TRBJ2-2	CASSEQATNTGELFF
TRBV9	TRBJ2-1	CASSVADSGPRGQFF
TRBV12-5	TRBJ2-1	CASGLSGTSDDNEQFF
TRBV4-1	TRBJ2-1	CASSQESSVIAPYNEQFF
TRBV19	TRBJ1-1	CASSIGRGMNTEAFF